The following is a T cell receptor (beta chain) sequence with its context. These data belong to a study of blood T cell repertoires in COVID-19. Study information: Samples representing acute and convalescent COVID-19 were sourced from the United States, Italy and Spain. The cDNA or gDNA used as material had been derived from T cells, B-cell-depleted T cells, or PBMCs.

The CDR3 spans 15 residues. The V end was cut by 6 bases, the J end by 8 bases, with 20 bases between. The germline V gene encodes CDR1 KGHSH and CDR2 LQKENI. The table came from immunoSEQ multiplex PCR; TCRdb's copy has only in-frame clones and leaves some out. The profile covers roughly 670,000 clones, with about 90% appearing a single time and roughly 0.26% taken by the ten largest. The sample comprised peripheral blood. The rearrangement links TRBV18 to TRBJ1-5; D might be TRBD1 (6 bases). The sequence derives from a woman aged 18-29 years with acute or convalescent COVID-19. In DNA form, the CDR3 reads TGTGCCAGCTCCCCGACAGGAGGTGGTGTGGAGCCCCAGCATTTT. It codes for CASSPTGGGVEPQHF.